This is a list of T cell receptor beta chains from one sample in a study of shared clonotypes between healthy human individuals. The table came from immunoSEQ multiplex PCR; TCRdb's copy has only in-frame clones and leaves some out. The sample contains over 300,000 clones, about nine tenths of which appear only once. The sequenced sample was memory CD8+ T cells sorted from blood. These receptors were obtained from a young man in good health. Both conserved end residues are part of each CDR3. D genes are given only for firm matches. Clone size, where shown, is once, few, many, or a class for clones that have expanded.

j_call | clone_size | v_call | d_call | cdr3_nt | cdr3_aa
TRBJ2-3 | once | TRBV7-9 | - | TGTGCCAGCAGCTTAGACGTTAGGTGGGGGACAGATACGCAGTATTTT | CASSLDVRWGTDTQYF
TRBJ1-2 | - | TRBV5-6 | - | TGTGCCAGCAGCTCGGACATCTTTAACTATGGCTACACCTTC | CASSSDIFNYGYTF
TRBJ2-7 | - | TRBV6-6 | - | TGTGCCAGCAGTTACCCCGGCGCCGAGCAGTACTTC | CASSYPGAEQYF
TRBJ2-7 | - | TRBV7-9 | - | TGTGCCAGCAGCTCCCCTGGGGATTACGAGCAGTACTTC | CASSSPGDYEQYF
TRBJ2-7 | - | TRBV4-3 | TRBD2 | TGCGCCAGCAGCCGCGAATGGGACTACTCCTACGAGCAGTACTTC | CASSREWDYSYEQYF
TRBJ1-1 | - | TRBV5-5 | - | TGTGCCAGCAGTCTTGGTCCGACTGAAGCTTTCTTT | CASSLGPTEAFF
TRBJ1-6 | - | TRBV5-1 | - | TGCGCCAGCAGCTTGCTTGCCGACTCCTATAATTCACCCCTCCACTTT | CASSLLADSYNSPLHF
TRBJ1-1 | - | TRBV28 | - | TGTGCCAGCCTTCCCCGTGGGGACACTGAAGCTTTCTTT | CASLPRGDTEAFF
TRBJ1-2 | - | TRBV9 | - | TGTGCCAGCAGCGTAGCATTGGAAAACTATGGCTACACCTTC | CASSVALENYGYTF
TRBJ2-7 | - | TRBV5-4 | TRBD1 | TGTGCCAGCAGCTTCGACAGGGGGCCATCCTACGAGCAGTACTTC | CASSFDRGPSYEQYF
TRBJ2-3 | once | TRBV6-1 | TRBD2 | TGTGCCAGCAGTGAACTAGCGGGGGGGCATGGGGATACGCAGTATTTT | CASSELAGGHGDTQYF
TRBJ2-1 | - | TRBV4-1 | TRBD2 | TGCGCCAGCAGCCCTATTTACGGGTTGAGACTAGCGGGGGCAAGGAATGAGCAGTTCTTC | CASSPIYGLRLAGARNEQFF
TRBJ2-7 | - | TRBV7-9 | - | TGTGCCAGCAGCCCGCCGGGACTTGACACCTACGAGCAGTACTTC | CASSPPGLDTYEQYF
TRBJ2-2 | - | TRBV5-1 | - | TGCGCCAGCTTACCCGAGGGGTACCTGAACACCGGGGAGCTGTTTTTT | CASLPEGYLNTGELFF
TRBJ2-1 | - | TRBV5-6 | - | TGTGCCAGCAGCTTCTTGAAGGATGAGCAGTTCTTC | CASSFLKDEQFF
TRBJ1-2 | - | TRBV5-8 | TRBD1 | TGTGCCAGCAGCCCCCGCAGGGGGAGAGATGGCTACACCTTC | CASSPRRGRDGYTF
TRBJ2-5 | - | TRBV6-5 | TRBD1 | TGTGCCAGCAGTTACGGGTCAGGGGGCGGAGAGACCCAGTACTTC | CASSYGSGGGETQYF